The rows below give T cell receptor beta chains drawn from one sample of a study of blood T cell repertoires in COVID-19. Data came from immunoSEQ multiplex PCR; TCRdb stores just in-frame clones and leaves some out. This sample carries approximately 210,000 clones, around four fifths of them seen once, and the ten largest clones take about 2.5%. The sample consisted of peripheral blood. All receptors come from a woman in her seventies with active or convalescent COVID-19. Each CDR3 is given with its conserved first and last residue. The D gene is left open where the match is weak. The listing skips clone size in some rows; elsewhere it reads once, few, many or a size class.

j_call: TRBJ2-5
d_call: TRBD2
v_call: TRBV6-5
clone_size: NA
cdr3_aa: CASTEGGEGETQYF
cdr3_nt: TGTGCCAGCACCGAAGGTGGGGAGGGCGAGACCCAGTACTTC

j_call: TRBJ2-3
d_call: NA
v_call: TRBV10-2
clone_size: NA
cdr3_aa: CASSEGNTDTQYF
cdr3_nt: TGCGCCAGCAGTGAGGGCAACACAGATACGCAGTATTTT

j_call: TRBJ2-7
d_call: TRBD1
v_call: TRBV12-3/TRBV12-4
clone_size: NA
cdr3_aa: CASSPTGGLVQYF
cdr3_nt: TGTGCCAGCAGTCCGACAGGGGGCCTAGTGCAGTACTTC

j_call: TRBJ1-1
d_call: NA
v_call: TRBV7-9
clone_size: once
cdr3_aa: CASSSQGFATEAFF
cdr3_nt: TGTGCCAGCAGCTCACAGGGATTCGCCACTGAAGCTTTCTTT

j_call: TRBJ2-2
d_call: NA
v_call: TRBV20-1
clone_size: NA
cdr3_aa: CSAANTGELFF
cdr3_nt: TGCAGTGCCGCGAACACCGGGGAGCTGTTTTTT

j_call: TRBJ1-2
d_call: NA
v_call: TRBV6-2/TRBV6-3
clone_size: NA
cdr3_aa: CASSELRGRVGGYTF
cdr3_nt: TGTGCCAGCAGCGAGTTACGTGGCAGGGTAGGCGGCTACACCTTC

j_call: TRBJ1-2
d_call: NA
v_call: TRBV5-4
clone_size: NA
cdr3_aa: CASSLDREVILGYTF
cdr3_nt: TGTGCCAGCAGCCTGGATCGGGAGGTTATATTAGGCTACACCTTC

j_call: TRBJ2-3
d_call: TRBD2
v_call: TRBV7-9
clone_size: NA
cdr3_aa: CASNQGLAGRDTQYF
cdr3_nt: TGTGCCAGCAATCAAGGACTAGCGGGTCGAGATACGCAGTATTTT

j_call: TRBJ2-2
d_call: NA
v_call: TRBV10-3
clone_size: NA
cdr3_aa: CAISVLAGSTGELFF
cdr3_nt: TGTGCCATCAGTGTTCTCGCAGGCAGTACCGGGGAGCTGTTTTTT

j_call: TRBJ2-1
d_call: TRBD2
v_call: TRBV6-1
clone_size: NA
cdr3_aa: CASSKASGGDYNEQFF
cdr3_nt: TGTGCCAGCAGTAAAGCTAGCGGGGGGGACTACAATGAGCAGTTCTTC

j_call: TRBJ2-2
d_call: TRBD2
v_call: TRBV5-4
clone_size: NA
cdr3_aa: CASSLLAGVNTGELFF
cdr3_nt: TGTGCCAGCAGCCTACTAGCGGGGGTCAACACCGGGGAGCTGTTTTTT

j_call: TRBJ2-5
d_call: NA
v_call: TRBV4-2
clone_size: NA
cdr3_aa: CASSPMGAVQETQYF
cdr3_nt: TGTGCCAGCAGCCCAATGGGGGCAGTCCAAGAGACCCAGTACTTC

j_call: TRBJ2-1
d_call: TRBD2
v_call: TRBV19
clone_size: NA
cdr3_aa: CASSPASGIGAEQFF
cdr3_nt: TGTGCCAGTAGTCCTGCTAGCGGGATAGGCGCTGAGCAGTTCTTC

j_call: TRBJ2-5
d_call: NA
v_call: TRBV5-1
clone_size: NA
cdr3_aa: CASSPGRTQETQYF
cdr3_nt: TGCGCCAGCAGCCCGGGGAGGACCCAAGAGACCCAGTACTTC

j_call: TRBJ2-5
d_call: TRBD1
v_call: TRBV4-1
clone_size: NA
cdr3_aa: CASSPLFPGQVETQYF
cdr3_nt: TGCGCCAGCAGCCCGCTTTTCCCGGGACAGGTAGAGACCCAGTACTTC

j_call: TRBJ2-3
d_call: TRBD1
v_call: TRBV5-1
clone_size: NA
cdr3_aa: CASSLLGQGLDTQYF
cdr3_nt: TGCGCCAGCAGCTTGTTAGGACAGGGTCTAGATACGCAGTATTTT

j_call: TRBJ2-1
d_call: TRBD2
v_call: TRBV19
clone_size: NA
cdr3_aa: CASKQGLADYNEQFF
cdr3_nt: TGTGCCAGCAAGCAGGGACTAGCGGACTACAATGAGCAGTTCTTC

j_call: TRBJ2-5
d_call: TRBD2
v_call: TRBV5-1
clone_size: NA
cdr3_aa: CASSLGLAGDQETQYF
cdr3_nt: TGCGCCAGCAGCTTGGGACTAGCGGGGGACCAAGAGACCCAGTACTTC

j_call: TRBJ1-1
d_call: NA
v_call: TRBV11-1
clone_size: NA
cdr3_aa: CASTPKTANTEAFF
cdr3_nt: TGTGCCAGCACCCCCAAGACAGCGAACACTGAAGCTTTCTTT

j_call: TRBJ2-7
d_call: TRBD2
v_call: TRBV5-1
clone_size: NA
cdr3_aa: CASSLLYPGLAGGNRYEQYF
cdr3_nt: TGCGCCAGCAGCTTGTTATATCCGGGACTAGCGGGAGGTAACCGCTACGAGCAGTACTTC

j_call: TRBJ1-1
d_call: TRBD1
v_call: TRBV28
clone_size: NA
cdr3_aa: CASSPPWAGGTEAFF
cdr3_nt: TGTGCCAGCAGTCCCCCTTGGGCAGGGGGCACTGAAGCTTTCTTT

j_call: TRBJ2-1
d_call: NA
v_call: TRBV2
clone_size: NA
cdr3_aa: CASSEGTWNEQFF
cdr3_nt: TGTGCCAGCAGTGAAGGGACTTGGAATGAGCAGTTCTTC

j_call: TRBJ1-1
d_call: NA
v_call: TRBV29-1
clone_size: few
cdr3_aa: CSVDGPERKAFF
cdr3_nt: TGCAGCGTTGATGGGCCAGAAAGAAAAGCTTTCTTT

j_call: TRBJ1-1
d_call: TRBD1
v_call: TRBV3-1/TRBV3-2
clone_size: NA
cdr3_aa: CASSPLGHRTGGMNTEAFF
cdr3_nt: TGTGCCAGCAGCCCCTTGGGTCATAGGACAGGGGGAATGAACACTGAAGCTTTCTTT

j_call: TRBJ2-2
d_call: NA
v_call: TRBV27
clone_size: NA
cdr3_aa: CASSLGANMNTGELFF
cdr3_nt: TGTGCCAGCAGTTTAGGGGCCAACATGAACACCGGGGAGCTGTTTTTT

j_call: TRBJ2-3
d_call: NA
v_call: TRBV6-6
clone_size: NA
cdr3_aa: CASTLLGGPDTQYF
cdr3_nt: TGTGCCAGCACTCTTCTGGGGGGGCCAGATACGCAGTATTTT